This TCR beta chain was captured in a study of blood T cell repertoires in COVID-19. Background on the study: Whether acute or convalescent, the COVID-19 samples came from the United States, Italy and Spain. T cells, B-cell-depleted T cells, or PBMCs provided the cDNA or gDNA that served as material.

Per the authors' pipeline: Nucleated cell number was recorded as an estimate derived from reference gene primer amplification. Profiling relied on immunoSEQ multiplex PCR, and the TCRdb table lists in-frame clones only, not all of them. V and J calls and clone size come straight from that table; D and trimming were deduced from the DNA. The sample shows around 130,000 clones, over 85% of them seen only once. The sequencing sample was made of peripheral blood. The receptor comes from a man aged 50-59 years with active COVID-19.

CDR3 sequence: CASSLGPATNEKLFF. DNA of the CDR3: TGTGCCAGCAGCTTAGGACCGGCAACTAATGAAAAACTGTTTTTT. The chain combines TRBV13 with TRBJ1-4, with D unclear. The CDR3 loop spans 15 amino acids. With 0 bases removed from V and 0 bases from J, the gap between germline ends came to 5 bases. CDR1 PRHDT and CDR2 FYEKMQ come from the germline V gene (reference sequence).